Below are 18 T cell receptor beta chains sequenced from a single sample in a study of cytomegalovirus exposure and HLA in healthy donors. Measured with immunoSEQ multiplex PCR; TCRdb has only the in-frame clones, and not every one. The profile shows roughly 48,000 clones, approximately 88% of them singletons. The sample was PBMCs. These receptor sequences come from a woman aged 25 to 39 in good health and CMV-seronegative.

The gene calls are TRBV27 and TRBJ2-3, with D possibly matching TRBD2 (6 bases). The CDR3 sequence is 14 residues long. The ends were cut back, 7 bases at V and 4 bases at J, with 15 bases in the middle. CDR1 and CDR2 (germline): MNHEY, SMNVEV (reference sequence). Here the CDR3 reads CASTEAGRPDTQYF. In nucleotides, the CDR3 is TGTGCCAGCACTGAGGCGGGGCGCCCAGATACGCAGTATTTT.

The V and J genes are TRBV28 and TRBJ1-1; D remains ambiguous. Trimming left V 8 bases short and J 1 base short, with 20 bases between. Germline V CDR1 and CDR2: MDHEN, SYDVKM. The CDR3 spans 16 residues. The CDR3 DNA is TGTGCCAGCTCTGATGGGGATACGGGGTCGAACACTGAAGCTTTCTTT. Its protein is CASSDGDTGSNTEAFF.

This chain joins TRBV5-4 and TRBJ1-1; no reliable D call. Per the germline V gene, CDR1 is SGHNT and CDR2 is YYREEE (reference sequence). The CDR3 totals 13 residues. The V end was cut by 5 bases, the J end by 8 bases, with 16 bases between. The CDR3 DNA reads TGTGCCAGCAGGGCAGGTCCTACGTTCGAAGCTTTCTTT. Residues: CASRAGPTFEAFF.

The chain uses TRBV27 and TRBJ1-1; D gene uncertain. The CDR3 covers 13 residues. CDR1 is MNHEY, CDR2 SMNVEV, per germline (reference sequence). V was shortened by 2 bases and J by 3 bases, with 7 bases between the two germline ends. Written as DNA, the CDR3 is TGTGCCAGCAGTTTAGCGACATACACTGAAGCTTTCTTT. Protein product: CASSLATYTEAFF.

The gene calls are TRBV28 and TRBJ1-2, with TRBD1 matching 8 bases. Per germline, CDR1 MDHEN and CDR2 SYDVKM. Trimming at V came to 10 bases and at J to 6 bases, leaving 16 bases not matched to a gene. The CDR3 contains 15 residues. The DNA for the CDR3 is TGTGCCACCTCGAGCCAACCAGGGGGCTCGCATGGCTACACCTTC. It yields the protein CATSSQPGGSHGYTF.

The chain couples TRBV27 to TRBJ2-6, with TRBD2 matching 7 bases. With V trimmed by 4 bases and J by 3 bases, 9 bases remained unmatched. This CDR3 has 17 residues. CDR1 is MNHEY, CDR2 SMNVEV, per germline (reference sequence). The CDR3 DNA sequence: TGTGCCAGCAGTTGGGAGGGTACGACGGATGGGGCCAACGTCCTGACTTTC. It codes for CASSWEGTTDGANVLTF.

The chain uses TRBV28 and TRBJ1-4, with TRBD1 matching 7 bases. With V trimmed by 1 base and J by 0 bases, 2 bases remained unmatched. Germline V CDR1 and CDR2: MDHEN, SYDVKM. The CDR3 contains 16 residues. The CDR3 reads CASSLYQGATNEKLFF. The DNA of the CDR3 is TGTGCCAGCAGTTTATATCAGGGGGCAACTAATGAAAAACTGTTTTTT.

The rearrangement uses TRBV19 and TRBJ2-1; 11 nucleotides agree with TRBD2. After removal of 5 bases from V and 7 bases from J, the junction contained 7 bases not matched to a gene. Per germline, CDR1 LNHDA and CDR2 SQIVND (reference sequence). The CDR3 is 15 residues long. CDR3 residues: CASSSGTSGPNEQFF. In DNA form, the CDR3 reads TGTGCCAGTAGTTCCGGGACTAGCGGACCTAATGAGCAGTTCTTC.

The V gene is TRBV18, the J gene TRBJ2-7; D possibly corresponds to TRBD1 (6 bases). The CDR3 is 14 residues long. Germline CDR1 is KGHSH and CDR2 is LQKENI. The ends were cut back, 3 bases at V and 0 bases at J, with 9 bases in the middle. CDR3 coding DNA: TGTGCCAGCTCACCTCGGGACATCTCCTACGAGCAGTACTTC. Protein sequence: CASSPRDISYEQYF.

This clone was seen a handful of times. The CDR3 reads CASSTRHLNEKLFF. DNA for the CDR3: TGTGCCAGCAGTACCAGACACCTCAATGAAAAACTGTTTTTT. The chain is built from TRBV27 and TRBJ1-4, with unresolved D. Germline V lookup: CDR1 MNHEY, CDR2 SMNVEV (reference sequence). V gave up 5 bases and J gave up 5 bases, with 12 bases separating them. This CDR3 is 14 amino acids long.

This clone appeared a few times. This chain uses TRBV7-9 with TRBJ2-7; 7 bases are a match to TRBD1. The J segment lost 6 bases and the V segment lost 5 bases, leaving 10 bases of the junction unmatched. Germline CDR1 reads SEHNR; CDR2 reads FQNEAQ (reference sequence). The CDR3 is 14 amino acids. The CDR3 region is CASSLGQAASEQYF. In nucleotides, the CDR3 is TGTGCCAGCAGCCTCGGACAGGCCGCGAGCGAGCAGTACTTC.

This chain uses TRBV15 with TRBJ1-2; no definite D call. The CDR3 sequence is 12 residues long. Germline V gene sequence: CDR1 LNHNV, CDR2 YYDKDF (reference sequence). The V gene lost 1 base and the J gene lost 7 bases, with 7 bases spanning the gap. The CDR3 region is CATSRGERGYTF. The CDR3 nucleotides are TGTGCCACCAGCAGAGGGGAGCGTGGCTACACCTTC.

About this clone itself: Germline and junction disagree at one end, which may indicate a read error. The CDR3 region has the DNA TGTGCTAGCAGCCGAGGGTTTAACTACGAGCAGTACTTC. It specifies CASSRGFNYEQYF. The chain is built from TRBV7-7 and TRBJ2-7; the D gene is possibly TRBD2 (5 bases). The CDR3 runs 13 residues. Germline assignment: CDR1 SSHAT and CDR2 FNYEAQ (reference sequence).

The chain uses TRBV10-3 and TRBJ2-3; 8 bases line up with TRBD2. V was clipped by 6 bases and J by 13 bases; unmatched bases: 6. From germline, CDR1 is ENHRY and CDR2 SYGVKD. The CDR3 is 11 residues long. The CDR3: CAISGGGGEYF. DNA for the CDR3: TGTGCCATCAGCGGGGGGGGTGGGGAGTATTTT.

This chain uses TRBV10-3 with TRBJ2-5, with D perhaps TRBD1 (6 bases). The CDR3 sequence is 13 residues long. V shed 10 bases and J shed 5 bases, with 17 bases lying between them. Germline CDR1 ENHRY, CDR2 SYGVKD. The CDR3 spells CATKTGSGETQYF. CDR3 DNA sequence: TGTGCCACCAAGACAGGTTCGGGGGAGACCCAGTACTTC.

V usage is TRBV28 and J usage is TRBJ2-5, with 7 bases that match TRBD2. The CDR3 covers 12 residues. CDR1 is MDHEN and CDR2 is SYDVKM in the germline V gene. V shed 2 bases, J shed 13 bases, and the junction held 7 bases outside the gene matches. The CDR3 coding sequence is TGTGCCAGCAGTTTAAATCAGCGGGATGGGTACTTC. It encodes CASSLNQRDGYF.

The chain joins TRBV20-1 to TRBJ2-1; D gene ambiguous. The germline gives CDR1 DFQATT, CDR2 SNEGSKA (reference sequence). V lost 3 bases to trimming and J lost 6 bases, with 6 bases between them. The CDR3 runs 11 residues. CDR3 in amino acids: CSASNGNEQFF. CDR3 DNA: TGCAGTGCTAGTAACGGCAATGAGCAGTTCTTC.

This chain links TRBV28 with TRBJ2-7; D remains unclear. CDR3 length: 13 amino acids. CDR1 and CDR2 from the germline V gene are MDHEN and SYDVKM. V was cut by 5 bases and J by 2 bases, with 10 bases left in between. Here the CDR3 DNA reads TGTGCCAGCAGTCAGACACCCACCTACGAGCAGTACTTC. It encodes CASSQTPTYEQYF.